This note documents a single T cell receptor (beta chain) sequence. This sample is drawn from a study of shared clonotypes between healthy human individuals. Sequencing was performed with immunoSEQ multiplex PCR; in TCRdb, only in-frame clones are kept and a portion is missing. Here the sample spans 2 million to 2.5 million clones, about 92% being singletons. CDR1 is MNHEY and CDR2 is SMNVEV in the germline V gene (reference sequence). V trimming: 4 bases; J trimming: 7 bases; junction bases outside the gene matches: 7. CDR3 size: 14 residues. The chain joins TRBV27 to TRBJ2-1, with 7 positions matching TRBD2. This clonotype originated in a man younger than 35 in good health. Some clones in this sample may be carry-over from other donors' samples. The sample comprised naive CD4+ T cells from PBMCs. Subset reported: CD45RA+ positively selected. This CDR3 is CASSSRTSWNEQFF. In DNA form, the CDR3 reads TGTGCCAGCAGTTCCCGGACTAGTTGGAATGAGCAGTTCTTC.